This record concerns one T cell receptor beta chain sequence. Antigen unknown. The repertoire was sequenced with immunoSEQ multiplex PCR; TCRdb's copy has only in-frame clones and lacks some. The table shows over a million clones, with roughly 96% occurring only once. The source of the sample is a study of shared clonotypes between healthy human individuals. Overall study: Plates per donor: three CD4 naive, three CD4 memory, two CD8 naive, one CD8 memory.

Every one of the donors was a Caucasian adult that lived in Nashville, Tennessee. Whole-study findings and limits: Expectations were that clonotype sharing among donors would be affected by sequencing depth. Shared clonotypes across all four donors exceeded non-shared ones in generation probability.

This CDR3 spans 14 amino acids. From germline, CDR1 is KGHSH and CDR2 LQKENI. Between the trimmed V and J ends, which lost 6 bases and 3 bases, there was a span of 13 bases. The sequence derives from a man aged 25-45 years in good health. The chain recombines TRBV18 with TRBJ2-3, with TRBD2 as a possible D gene (5 bases). The material sequenced was naive CD4+ T cells sorted from blood. Subset reported: CD45RA+ positively selected. The DNA for the CDR3 is TGTGCCAGCTCGCCCCTAGCAACAACAGATACGCAGTATTTT. It yields the protein CASSPLATTDTQYF.